Listed below are T cell receptor beta chains from one sample, sequenced in a study of technical replicates of blood from several donors. The repertoire was sequenced with immunoSEQ multiplex PCR; TCRdb's copy has only in-frame clones and lacks some. This sample has some 49,000 clones, with 92% found just once. Sequenced input: PBMCs. All receptors come from a human donor in good health. Some clones in this sample may be carry-over from other donors' samples. Both conserved end residues are part of each CDR3. The D gene is left open where the match is weak. Some rows have no size entry. The others give once, few or many, or a class for an expanded clone.

j_call | d_call | clone_size | v_call | cdr3_aa | cdr3_nt
TRBJ2-5 | TRBD2 | NA | TRBV30 | CAWSQASGKQETQYF | TGTGCCTGGAGCCAGGCTAGCGGGAAACAAGAGACCCAGTACTTC
TRBJ2-2 | NA | once | TRBV9 | CASSPTGGNSGELFF | TGTGCCAGCAGCCCTACCGGGGGAAACTCCGGGGAGCTGTTTTTT
TRBJ2-7 | TRBD2 | once | TRBV30 | CAWAGTSGYEQYF | TGTGCCTGGGCCGGGACTAGCGGCTACGAGCAGTACTTC
TRBJ2-7 | TRBD2 | NA | TRBV6-5 | CASSPGLPYEQYF | TGTGCCAGCAGTCCGGGACTACCCTACGAGCAGTACTTC
TRBJ2-2 | NA | NA | TRBV11-2 | CASSSLVANGELFF | TGTGCCAGCAGCTCCCTCGTGGCAAACGGGGAGCTGTTTTTT
TRBJ1-1 | NA | NA | TRBV4-1 | CASSHGTKKSGTEAFF | TGCGCCAGCAGCCACGGGACAAAAAAGTCGGGGACTGAAGCTTTCTTT
TRBJ2-2 | TRBD2 | NA | TRBV5-4 | CASSPGGRYTGELFF | TGTGCCAGCAGCCCGGGGGGGCGATACACCGGGGAGCTGTTTTTT
TRBJ1-5 | NA | NA | TRBV6-6 | CASSYVTGNQPQHF | TGTGCCAGCAGTTACGTTACAGGGAATCAGCCCCAGCATTTT
TRBJ1-2 | NA | NA | TRBV30 | CAWSAPQGSNYGYTF | TGTGCCTGGAGCGCACCACAGGGTTCCAACTATGGCTACACCTTC
TRBJ1-2 | NA | NA | TRBV28 | CASREGPTGYTF | TGTGCCAGCAGGGAGGGCCCTACAGGCTACACCTTC
TRBJ2-1 | NA | NA | TRBV5-4 | CASSLGLNYNEQFF | TGTGCCAGCAGCTTAGGACTTAACTACAATGAGCAGTTCTTC
TRBJ2-7 | NA | NA | TRBV4-2 | CASSQDQSEVYEQYF | TGTGCCAGCAGCCAAGATCAAAGCGAGGTCTACGAGCAGTACTTC
TRBJ2-1 | TRBD2 | NA | TRBV2 | CASTGESGRVNEQFF | TGTGCCAGCACGGGGGAAAGCGGGAGGGTGAATGAGCAGTTCTTC
TRBJ2-5 | NA | NA | TRBV7-2 | CASSLDSGRQETQYF | TGTGCCAGCAGCTTAGATTCAGGGCGGCAAGAGACCCAGTACTTC
TRBJ1-2 | TRBD1 | NA | TRBV4-2 | CASSQAAGGNGYTF | TGTGCCAGCAGCCAAGCGGCAGGGGGTAATGGCTACACCTTC
TRBJ2-7 | NA | NA | TRBV30 | CAWSVHLAKYEQYF | TGTGCCTGGAGTGTACATCTAGCGAAGTACGAGCAGTACTTC
TRBJ2-7 | NA | NA | TRBV4-2 | CASSPRRTGLSYEQYF | TGTGCCAGCAGTCCAAGGAGAACGGGACTGTCCTACGAGCAGTACTTC
TRBJ1-1 | NA | NA | TRBV6-5 | CASTLRGSGTEAFF | TGTGCCAGCACCTTACGGGGGTCAGGAACTGAAGCTTTCTTT
TRBJ1-1 | NA | NA | TRBV2 | CACGEVMNTEAFF | TGTGCCTGCGGGGAGGTTATGAACACTGAAGCTTTCTTT
TRBJ2-4 | TRBD2 | NA | TRBV6-4 | CASSDSAGAGDIQYF | TGTGCCAGCAGTGACTCAGCGGGAGCTGGAGACATTCAGTACTTC
TRBJ2-5 | NA | NA | TRBV9 | CASSELGGLAETQYF | TGTGCCAGCAGCGAATTGGGGGGACTCGCAGAGACCCAGTACTTC
TRBJ1-1 | NA | NA | TRBV5-4 | CASSTGQMNTEAFF | TGTGCCAGCAGCACAGGACAGATGAACACTGAAGCTTTCTTT
TRBJ1-2 | NA | NA | TRBV2 | CATKQEITNYGYTF | TGTGCCACCAAACAGGAGATAACTAACTATGGCTACACCTTC
TRBJ1-4 | TRBD1 | NA | TRBV4-3 | CASSQDFLGQLENLFF | TGCGCCAGCAGCCAAGATTTCTTGGGACAGTTAGAAAATCTGTTTTTT
TRBJ1-4 | NA | NA | TRBV18 | CASSGLQGKLFF | TGTGCCAGCTCGGGACTACAGGGAAAACTGTTTTTT
TRBJ2-2 | TRBD2 | NA | TRBV5-1 | CASTGGGPSGELFF | TGCGCCAGCACAGGCGGGGGGCCATCTGGGGAGCTGTTTTTT
TRBJ1-1 | NA | few | TRBV11-2 | CASRPIKRGAEAFF | TGTGCCAGCAGACCCATCAAACGGGGAGCCGAAGCTTTCTTT
TRBJ2-7 | TRBD1 | NA | TRBV6-5 | CASSLDRTTYEQYF | TGTGCCAGCAGCCTGGACAGGACCACCTACGAGCAGTACTTC
TRBJ2-7 | NA | NA | TRBV18 | CASSLSSYEQYF | TGTGCCAGCTCACTCAGCTCCTACGAGCAGTACTTC